Reported below is one T cell receptor beta chain. Antigen specificity is unknown. There are 18 residues in the CDR3. This entry is derived from a study of vaccination effects on CD4 cells after COVID-19. Expansion of antigen-specific CD4+ T cells with viral peptide pools was carried out by the ViraFEST assay before sequencing. After around nine days in culture, the CD4+ T cells were isolated. Everyone in the study got two shots of either the BNT162b2 or mRNA-1273 vaccine. Nucleocapsid antibodies were negative in the vaccine recipients, who had never had SARS-CoV-2 infection. At days 3 and 7, half of the medium was exchanged for IL-2 medium. Using immunoSEQ multiplex PCR, the repertoire was profiled, and TCRdb retains in-frame clones only, with some absent. The sample holds 55,000 to 70,000 clones, around four fifths seen once.

Specimen: CD4+ T cells from PBMCs cultured with HCoV-OC43 spike peptides, collected after COVID-19 vaccination. Subset in this sample: HCoV-OC43 spike overlapping peptide pool stimulation. The genes are TRBV12-2 and TRBJ1-5. TRBV12-2 is listed as a pseudogene. The receptor was isolated from a human donor who received a COVID-19 vaccine. CDR3 DNA: TGTGCAAGTCGCTTCGGGAATAGACGGGGGATGGGCAATCAGCCCCAGCATTTT. The encoded protein is CASRFGNRRGMGNQPQHF.